This T cell receptor (beta chain) derives from a study of blood T cell repertoires in COVID-19. The wider study: Samples of COVID-19 (acute and convalescent) were obtained from the United States, Italy and Spain. PBMCs, B-cell-depleted T cells, or T cells were the source of the cDNA or gDNA that made up the material.

As originally analysed: Estimation of nucleated cell counts relied on the amplification of reference gene primers. Assay: immunoSEQ multiplex PCR; the TCRdb copy retains only in-frame clones and omits some. The V and J calls and clone size come from that table; D and trimming were worked out from the DNA. The profile shows roughly 180,000 clones, about 85% of them singletons. Germline CDR1 is LNHDA and CDR2 is SQIVND (reference sequence). V lost 3 bases to trimming and J lost 6 bases; unmatched junction nucleotides: 10. This CDR3 contains 16 residues. The genes are TRBV19 and TRBJ1-5, with TRBD1 matching 8 bases. Specimen: peripheral blood. This clonotype originated in a man between 60 and 75 years old who had recovered from COVID-19. For the CDR3, the DNA is TGTGCCAGTAGTATTTATGGCAGGGGGCTTGGTCAGCCCCAGCATTTT. It translates to CASSIYGRGLGQPQHF.